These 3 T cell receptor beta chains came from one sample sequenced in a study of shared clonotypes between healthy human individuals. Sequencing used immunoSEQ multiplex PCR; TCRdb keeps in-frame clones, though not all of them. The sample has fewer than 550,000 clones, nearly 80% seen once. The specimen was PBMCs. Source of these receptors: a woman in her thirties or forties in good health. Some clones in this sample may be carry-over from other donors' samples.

CDR3 sequence: CASSSGRLNTGELFF. The DNA for the CDR3 is TGTGCCAGCAGCTCCGGGAGACTAAACACCGGGGAGCTGTTTTTT. The gene calls are TRBV5-4 and TRBJ2-2; D possibly corresponds to TRBD2 (6 bases). Trimming left V 3 bases short and J 2 bases short, with 11 bases between. This CDR3 is built from 15 residues. Per the germline V gene, CDR1 is SGHNT and CDR2 is YYREEE (reference sequence).

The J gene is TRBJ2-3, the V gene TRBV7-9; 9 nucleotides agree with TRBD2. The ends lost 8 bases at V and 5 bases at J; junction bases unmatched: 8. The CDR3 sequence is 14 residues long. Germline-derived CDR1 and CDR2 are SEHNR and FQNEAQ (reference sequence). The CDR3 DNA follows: TGTGCCAGCCGGTTAGCGGGAGCGGTAGATACGCAGTATTTT. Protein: CASRLAGAVDTQYF.

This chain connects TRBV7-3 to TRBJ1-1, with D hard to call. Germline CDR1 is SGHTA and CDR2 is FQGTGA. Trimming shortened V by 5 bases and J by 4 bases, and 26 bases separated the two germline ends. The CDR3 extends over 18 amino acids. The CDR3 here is CASSVGGGEAPLITEAFF. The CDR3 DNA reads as TGTGCCAGCAGCGTAGGAGGCGGTGAGGCGCCATTAATCACTGAAGCTTTCTTT.